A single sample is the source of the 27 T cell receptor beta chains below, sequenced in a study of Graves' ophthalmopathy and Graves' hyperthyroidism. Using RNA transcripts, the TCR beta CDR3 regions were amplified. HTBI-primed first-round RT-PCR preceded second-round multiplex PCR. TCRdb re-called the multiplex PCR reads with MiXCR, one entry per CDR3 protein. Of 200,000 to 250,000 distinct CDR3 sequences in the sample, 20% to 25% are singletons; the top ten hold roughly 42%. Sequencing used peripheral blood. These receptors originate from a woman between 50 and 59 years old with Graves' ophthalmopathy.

The CDR3 protein is CASSYSQTGAREGAFF. The DNA of the CDR3 is TGTGCCAGCAGTTACTCCCAGACAGGGGCACGTGAAGGAGCTTTCTTT. This rearrangement joins TRBV6-5 to TRBJ1-1, with TRBD1 matching over 8 bases. Per germline, CDR1 MNHEY and CDR2 SVGAGI. The CDR3 extends over 16 amino acids. Losses at the gene ends were 0 bases for V and 10 bases for J; bases not matched to a gene: 13.

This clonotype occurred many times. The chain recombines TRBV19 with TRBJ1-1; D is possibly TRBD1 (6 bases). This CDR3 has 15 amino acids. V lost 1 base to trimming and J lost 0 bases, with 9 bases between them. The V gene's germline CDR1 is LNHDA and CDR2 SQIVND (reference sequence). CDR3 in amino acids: CASSIGTGMNTEAFF. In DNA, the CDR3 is TGTGCCAGTAGTATAGGAACAGGGATGAACACTGAAGCTTTCTTT.

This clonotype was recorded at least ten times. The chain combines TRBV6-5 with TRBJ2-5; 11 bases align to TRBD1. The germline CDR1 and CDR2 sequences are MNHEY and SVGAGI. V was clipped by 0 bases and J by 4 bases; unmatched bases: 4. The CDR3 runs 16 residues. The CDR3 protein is CASSYSGQGVGETQYF. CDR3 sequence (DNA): TGTGCCAGCAGTTACTCGGGACAGGGGGTAGGAGAGACCCAGTACTTC.

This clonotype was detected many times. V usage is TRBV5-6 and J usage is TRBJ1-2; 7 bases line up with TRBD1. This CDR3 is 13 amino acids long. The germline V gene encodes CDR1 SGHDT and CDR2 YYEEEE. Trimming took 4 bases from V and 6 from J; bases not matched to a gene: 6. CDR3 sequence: CASSPGDSHGYTF. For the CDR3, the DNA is TGTGCCAGCAGCCCCGGGGACAGTCATGGCTACACCTTC.

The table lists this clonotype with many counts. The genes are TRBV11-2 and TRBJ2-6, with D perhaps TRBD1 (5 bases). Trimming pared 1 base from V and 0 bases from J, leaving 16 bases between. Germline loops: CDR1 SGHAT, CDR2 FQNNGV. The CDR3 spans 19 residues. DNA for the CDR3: TGTGCCAGCAGCTTAGTCTCAAGGGGCTACTTCTCTGGGGCCAACGTCCTGACTTTC. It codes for CASSLVSRGYFSGANVLTF. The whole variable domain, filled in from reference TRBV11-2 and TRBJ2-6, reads EAGVAQSPRYKIIEKRQSVAFWCNPISGHATLYWYQQILGQGPKLLIQFQNNGVVDDSQLPKDRFSAERLKGVDSTLKIQPAKLEDSAVYLCASSLVSRGYFSGANVLTFGAGSRLTVL.

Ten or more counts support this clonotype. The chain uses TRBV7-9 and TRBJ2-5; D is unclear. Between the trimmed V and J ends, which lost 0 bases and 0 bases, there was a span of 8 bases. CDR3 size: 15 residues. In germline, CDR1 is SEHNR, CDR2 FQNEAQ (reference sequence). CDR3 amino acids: CASSLAARYQETQYF. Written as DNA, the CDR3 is TGTGCCAGCAGCTTAGCGGCCAGGTACCAAGAGACCCAGTACTTC.

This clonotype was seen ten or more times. As DNA, the CDR3 is TGTGCCAGCAGTGATTCGGTGGCGGGAGGCTTCTACAATGAGCAGTTCTTC. It specifies CASSDSVAGGFYNEQFF. The V gene is TRBV2, the J gene TRBJ2-1; 8 bases are shared with TRBD2. V was clipped by 3 bases and J by 3 bases; unmatched bases: 10. The germline V gene encodes CDR1 SNHLY and CDR2 FYNNEI. CDR3 length equals 17 residues.

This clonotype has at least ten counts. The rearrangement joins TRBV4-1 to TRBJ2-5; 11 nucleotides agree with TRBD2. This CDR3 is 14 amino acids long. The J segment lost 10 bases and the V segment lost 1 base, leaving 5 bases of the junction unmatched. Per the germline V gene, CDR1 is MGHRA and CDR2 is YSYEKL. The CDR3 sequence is CASSQVLAGVIQYF. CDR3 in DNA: TGCGCCAGCAGCCAAGTACTAGCGGGAGTAATCCAGTACTTC.

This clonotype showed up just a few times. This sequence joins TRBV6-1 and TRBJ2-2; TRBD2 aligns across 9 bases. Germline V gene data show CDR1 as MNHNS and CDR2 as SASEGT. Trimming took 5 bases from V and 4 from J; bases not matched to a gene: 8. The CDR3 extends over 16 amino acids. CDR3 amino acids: CASSRGLAVGTGELFF. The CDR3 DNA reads TGTGCCAGCAGTAGGGGACTAGCCGTGGGCACCGGGGAGCTGTTTTTT.

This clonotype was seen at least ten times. This CDR3 reads CASSVAGRRYTF. DNA of the CDR3: TGTGCCAGCAGTGTGGCAGGTCGGCGCTACACCTTC. The V gene is TRBV2, the J gene TRBJ1-2; D is unresolved. The V end was cut by 4 bases, the J end by 9 bases, with 12 bases between. Per the germline V gene, CDR1 is SNHLY and CDR2 is FYNNEI. CDR3 length: 12 amino acids.

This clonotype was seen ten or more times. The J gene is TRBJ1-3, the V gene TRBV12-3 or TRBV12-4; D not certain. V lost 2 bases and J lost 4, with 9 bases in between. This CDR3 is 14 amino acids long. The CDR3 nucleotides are TGTGCCAGCAGTTTAAACAGTGGGGGAAACACCATATATTTT. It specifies CASSLNSGGNTIYF.

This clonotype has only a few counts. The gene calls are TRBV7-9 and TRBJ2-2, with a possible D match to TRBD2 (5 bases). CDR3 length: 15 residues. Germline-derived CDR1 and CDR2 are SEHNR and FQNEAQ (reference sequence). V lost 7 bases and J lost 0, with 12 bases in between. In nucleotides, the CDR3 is TGTGCCAGCAACATTGTAGCGCCGAACACCGGGGAGCTGTTTTTT. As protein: CASNIVAPNTGELFF.

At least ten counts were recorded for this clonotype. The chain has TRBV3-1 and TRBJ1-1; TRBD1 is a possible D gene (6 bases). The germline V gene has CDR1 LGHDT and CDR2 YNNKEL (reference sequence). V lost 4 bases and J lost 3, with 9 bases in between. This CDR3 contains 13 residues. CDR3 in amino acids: CASSRKGDTEAFF. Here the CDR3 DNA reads TGTGCCAGCAGCCGAAAGGGGGACACTGAAGCTTTCTTT.

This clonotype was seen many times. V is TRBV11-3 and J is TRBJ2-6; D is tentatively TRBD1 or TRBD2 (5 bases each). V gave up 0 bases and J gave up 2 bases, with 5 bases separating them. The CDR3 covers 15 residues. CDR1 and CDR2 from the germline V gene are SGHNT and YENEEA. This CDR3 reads CASSLEGAGANVLTF. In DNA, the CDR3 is TGTGCCAGCAGCTTAGAGGGGGCTGGGGCCAACGTCCTGACTTTC.

The CDR3 nucleotides read TGTGCCTGTGAGGGACTAACCAACACCGGGGAGCTGTTTTTT. It yields the protein CACEGLTNTGELFF. The V call is TRBV30, the J call TRBJ2-2, with 7 bases fitting TRBD2. The CDR3 consists of 14 residues. V dropped 6 bases and J dropped 2; count of bases not matched to a gene: 6. The germline gives CDR1 GTSNPN, CDR2 SVGIG (reference sequence).

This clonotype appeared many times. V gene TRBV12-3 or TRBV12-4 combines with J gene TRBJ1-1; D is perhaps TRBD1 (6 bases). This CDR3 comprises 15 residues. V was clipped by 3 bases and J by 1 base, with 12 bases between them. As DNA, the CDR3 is TGTGCCAGCAGTTTTGCGGGGGGCACGAACACTGAAGCTTTCTTT. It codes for CASSFAGGTNTEAFF.

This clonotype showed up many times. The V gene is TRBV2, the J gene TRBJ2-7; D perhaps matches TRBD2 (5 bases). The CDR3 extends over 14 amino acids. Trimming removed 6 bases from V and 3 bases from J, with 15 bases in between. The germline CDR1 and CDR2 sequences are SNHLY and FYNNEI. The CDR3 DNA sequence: TGTGCCAGCAGGAGGACTCTGTACCTCTACGAGCAGTACTTC. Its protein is CASRRTLYLYEQYF.

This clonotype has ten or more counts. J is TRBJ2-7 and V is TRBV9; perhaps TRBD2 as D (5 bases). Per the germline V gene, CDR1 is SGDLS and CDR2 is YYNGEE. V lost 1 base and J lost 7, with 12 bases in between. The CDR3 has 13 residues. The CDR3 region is CASSVTASGEQYF. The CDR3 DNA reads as TGTGCCAGCAGCGTAACAGCCTCGGGGGAGCAGTACTTC.

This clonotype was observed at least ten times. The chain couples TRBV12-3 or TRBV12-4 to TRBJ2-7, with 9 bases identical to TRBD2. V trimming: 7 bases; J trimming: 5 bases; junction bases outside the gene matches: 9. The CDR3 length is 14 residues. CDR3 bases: TGTGCCAGCACCTCACTAGCGGGCCAAAACGAGCAGTACTTC. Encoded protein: CASTSLAGQNEQYF.

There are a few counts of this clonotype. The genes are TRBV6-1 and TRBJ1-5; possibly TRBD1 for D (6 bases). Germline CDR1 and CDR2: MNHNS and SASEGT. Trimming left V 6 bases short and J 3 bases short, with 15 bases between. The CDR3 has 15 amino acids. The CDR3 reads CASSDGPGHNQPQHF. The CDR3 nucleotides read TGTGCCAGCAGCGACGGTCCGGGACACAATCAGCCCCAGCATTTT.

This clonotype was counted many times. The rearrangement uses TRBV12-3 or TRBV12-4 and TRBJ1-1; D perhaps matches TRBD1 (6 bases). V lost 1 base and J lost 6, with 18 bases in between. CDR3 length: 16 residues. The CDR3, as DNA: TGTGCCAGCAGTTTAGAGTTGGGGGGCCACGTCGCTGAAGCTTTCTTT. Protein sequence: CASSLELGGHVAEAFF.

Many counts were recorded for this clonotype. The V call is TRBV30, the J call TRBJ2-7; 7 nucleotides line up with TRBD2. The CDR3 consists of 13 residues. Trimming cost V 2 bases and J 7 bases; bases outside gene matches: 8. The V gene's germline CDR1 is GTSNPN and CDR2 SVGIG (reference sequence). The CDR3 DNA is TGTGCCTGGAGTAACGGCGGGAGTGGGGAGCAGTACTTC. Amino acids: CAWSNGGSGEQYF. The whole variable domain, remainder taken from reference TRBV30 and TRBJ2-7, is SQTIHQWPATLVQPVGSPLSLECTVEGTSNPNLYWYRQAAGRGLQLLFYSVGIGQISSEVPQNLSASRPQDRQFILSSKKLLLSDSGFYLCAWSNGGSGEQYFGPGTRLTVT.

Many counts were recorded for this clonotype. As DNA, the CDR3 is TGTGCCAGCAGCTTAGGGGGACAGGCAACGCCTAATTCACCCCTCCACTTT. Translation gives CASSLGGQATPNSPLHF. V and J are TRBV13 and TRBJ1-6, with 8 bases fitting TRBD1. This CDR3 comprises 17 residues. Trimming cost V 0 bases and J 6 bases; bases outside gene matches: 7. The germline gives CDR1 PRHDT, CDR2 FYEKMQ (reference sequence).

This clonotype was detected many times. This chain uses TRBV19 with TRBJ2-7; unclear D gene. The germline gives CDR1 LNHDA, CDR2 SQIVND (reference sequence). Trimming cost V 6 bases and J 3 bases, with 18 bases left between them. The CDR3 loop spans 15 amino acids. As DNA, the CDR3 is TGTGCCAGTAGACCGGGTCCAGAGAGCTACTACGAGCAGTACTTC. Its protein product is CASRPGPESYYEQYF.

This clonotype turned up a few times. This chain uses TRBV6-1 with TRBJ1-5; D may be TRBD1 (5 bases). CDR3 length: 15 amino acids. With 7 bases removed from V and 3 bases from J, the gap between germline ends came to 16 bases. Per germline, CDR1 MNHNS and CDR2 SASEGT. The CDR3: CASNRGDSPNQPQHF. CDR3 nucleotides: TGTGCCAGCAATCGGGGAGACAGCCCCAATCAGCCCCAGCATTTT.

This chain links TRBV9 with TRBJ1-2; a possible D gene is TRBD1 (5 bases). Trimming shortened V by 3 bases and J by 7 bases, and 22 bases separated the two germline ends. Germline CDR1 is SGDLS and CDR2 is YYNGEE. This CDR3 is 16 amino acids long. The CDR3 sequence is CASSASGGAGSGGYTF. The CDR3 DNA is TGTGCCAGCAGCGCCTCCGGTGGGGCGGGGTCTGGTGGCTACACCTTC.

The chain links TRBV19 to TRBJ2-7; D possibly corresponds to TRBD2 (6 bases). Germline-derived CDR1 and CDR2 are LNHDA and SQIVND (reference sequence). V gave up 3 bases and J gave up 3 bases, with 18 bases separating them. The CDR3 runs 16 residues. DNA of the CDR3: TGTGCCAGTAGTATCCACAGCGGGCGCCCCGACTACGAGCAGTACTTC. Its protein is CASSIHSGRPDYEQYF.